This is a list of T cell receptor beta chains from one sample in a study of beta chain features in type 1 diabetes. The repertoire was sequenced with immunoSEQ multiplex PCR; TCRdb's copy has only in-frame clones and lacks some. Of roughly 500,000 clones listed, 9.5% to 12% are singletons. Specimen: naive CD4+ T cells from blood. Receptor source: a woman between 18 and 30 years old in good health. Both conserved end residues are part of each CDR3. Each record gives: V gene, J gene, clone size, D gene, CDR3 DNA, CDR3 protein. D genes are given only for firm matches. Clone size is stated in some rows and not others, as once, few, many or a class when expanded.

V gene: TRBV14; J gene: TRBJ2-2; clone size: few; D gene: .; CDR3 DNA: TGTGCCAGCAGCGAGAGACAGGAGTCGGGGACCGGGGAGCTGTTTTTT; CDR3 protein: CASSERQESGTGELFF
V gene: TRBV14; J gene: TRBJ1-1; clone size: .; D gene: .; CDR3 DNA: TGTGCCAGCAGCCGTGGTCTGAACACTGAAGCTTTCTTT; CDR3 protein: CASSRGLNTEAFF
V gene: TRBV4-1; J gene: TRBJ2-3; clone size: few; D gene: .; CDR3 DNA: TGCGCCAGCAGCCAGATGGCTGGTGGGGGACACCCAACCACTAGCACAGATACGCAGTATTTT; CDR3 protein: CASSQMAGGGHPTTSTDTQYF
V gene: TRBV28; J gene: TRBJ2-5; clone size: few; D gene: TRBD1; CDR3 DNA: TGTGCCAGCAGTTCCCCCCGGGGACAGGTGCAAGAGACCCAGTACTTC; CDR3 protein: CASSSPRGQVQETQYF
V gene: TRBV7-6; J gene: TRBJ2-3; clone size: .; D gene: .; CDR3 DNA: TGTGCCAGCAGCTTGGCCACCCCAACCACAGATACGCAGTATTTT; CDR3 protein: CASSLATPTTDTQYF
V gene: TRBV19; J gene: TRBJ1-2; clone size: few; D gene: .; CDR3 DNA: TGTGCCAGTACCTCCAAGGGACACTCCGGCTACACCTTC; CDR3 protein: CASTSKGHSGYTF
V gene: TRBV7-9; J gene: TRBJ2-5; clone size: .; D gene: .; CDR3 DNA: TGTGCCAGCAGCTCACAGATACAAGAGACCCAGTACTTC; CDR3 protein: CASSSQIQETQYF
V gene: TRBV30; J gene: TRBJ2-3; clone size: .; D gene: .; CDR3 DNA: TGTGCCTGGAGTAGGCGGGGAGGCACAGATACGCAGTATTTT; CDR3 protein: CAWSRRGGTDTQYF
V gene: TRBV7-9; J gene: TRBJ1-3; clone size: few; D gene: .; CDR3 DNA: TGTGCCAGCAGCTTACTACAGCTATCTGGAAACACCATATATTTT; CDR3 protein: CASSLLQLSGNTIYF
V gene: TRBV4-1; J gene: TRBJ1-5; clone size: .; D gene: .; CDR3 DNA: TGCGCCAGCGGGTGGGGGGCGATCAATCAGCCCCAGCATTTT; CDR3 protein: CASGWGAINQPQHF
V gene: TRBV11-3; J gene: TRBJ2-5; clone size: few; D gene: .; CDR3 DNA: TGTGCCAGCAGCTTAATGAGTGGTAGCCAAGAGACCCAGTACTTC; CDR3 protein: CASSLMSGSQETQYF
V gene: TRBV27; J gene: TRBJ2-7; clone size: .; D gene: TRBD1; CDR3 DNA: TGTGCCAGCAGTTCTGGAACAGGGGAAAGGGCATACGAGCAGTACTTC; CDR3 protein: CASSSGTGERAYEQYF
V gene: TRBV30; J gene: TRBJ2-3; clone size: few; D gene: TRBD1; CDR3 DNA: TGTGCCTGGCAAAGACAGGGGGTTTATAGCACAGATACGCAGTATTTT; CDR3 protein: CAWQRQGVYSTDTQYF
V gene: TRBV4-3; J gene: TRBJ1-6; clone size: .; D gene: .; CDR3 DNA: TGCGCCAGCAGCCCAGCGGGTGGTTCACCCCTCCACTTT; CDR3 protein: CASSPAGGSPLHF
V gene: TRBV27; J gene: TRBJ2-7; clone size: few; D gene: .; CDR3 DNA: TGTGCCAGCAGACAAGGGGGGTCAAGCTACGAGCAGTACTTC; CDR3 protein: CASRQGGSSYEQYF
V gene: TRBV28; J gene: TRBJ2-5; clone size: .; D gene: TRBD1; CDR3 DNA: TGTGCCAGCAGGCTCTCAGGCGTCCGGGACAGGGGTAAAGAGACCCAGTACTTC; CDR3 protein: CASRLSGVRDRGKETQYF
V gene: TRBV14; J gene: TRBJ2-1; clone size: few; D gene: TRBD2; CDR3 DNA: TGTGCCAGCAGCCAACATACCGGGACTAGCAGCAATGAGCAGTTCTTC; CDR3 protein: CASSQHTGTSSNEQFF
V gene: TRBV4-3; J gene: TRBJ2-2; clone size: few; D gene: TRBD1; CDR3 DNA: TGCGCCAGCAGCCACTCGGGACAGGGGACCGGGGAGCTGTTTTTT; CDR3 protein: CASSHSGQGTGELFF
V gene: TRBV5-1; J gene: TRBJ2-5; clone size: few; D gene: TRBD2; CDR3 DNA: TGCGCCAGCAGCTTCGGACTAGCCCAAGAGACCCAGTACTTC; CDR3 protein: CASSFGLAQETQYF
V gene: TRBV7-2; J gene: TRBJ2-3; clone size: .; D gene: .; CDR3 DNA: TGTGCCAGCAGCTCCTATGTCTTGACAGATACGCAGTATTTT; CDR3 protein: CASSSYVLTDTQYF
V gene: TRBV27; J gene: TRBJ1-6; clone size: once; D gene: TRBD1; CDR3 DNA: TGTGCCAGCAGTATCGCAGGGACAGGGAATTCACCCCTCCACTTT; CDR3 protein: CASSIAGTGNSPLHF
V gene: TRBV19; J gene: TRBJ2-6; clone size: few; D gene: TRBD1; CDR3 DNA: TGTGCCAGTAGTATTGGTCAGGGGGCGAAAGGGGCCAACGTCCTGACTTTC; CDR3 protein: CASSIGQGAKGANVLTF
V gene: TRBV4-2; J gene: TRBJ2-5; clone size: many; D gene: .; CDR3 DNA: TGTGCCAGCAGCCAAGATGGGACCAGTTCGGCGGAGACCCAGTACTTC; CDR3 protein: CASSQDGTSSAETQYF
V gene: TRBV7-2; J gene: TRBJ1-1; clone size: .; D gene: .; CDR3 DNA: TGTGCCAGCAGCTTAACACAGAACACTGAAGCTTTCTTT; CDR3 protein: CASSLTQNTEAFF